Each of the 32 T cell receptor beta chains below was sequenced from the same sample in a study of Tregs in tolerant kidney transplant recipients. Assay: immunoSEQ multiplex PCR; the TCRdb copy retains only in-frame clones and omits some. The profile shows 9,000 to 13,000 clones, around 91% of them singletons. No antigen has been assigned to these receptors. The sample here was Tregs from blood cultured with allogeneic cells, taken before the transplant. These receptors were obtained from a human patient who received a combined kidney and bone marrow transplant.

The rearrangement joins TRBV19 to TRBJ2-7, with a weak D call TRBD1 (6 bases). V gave up 2 bases and J gave up 0 bases, with 8 bases separating them. This CDR3 region has 14 residues. In germline, CDR1 is LNHDA, CDR2 SQIVND (reference sequence). The CDR3 nucleotides read TGTGCCAGTAGTATAAGGGGGTCCTCCTACGAGCAGTACTTC. Translation gives CASSIRGSSYEQYF.

The chain carries TRBV30 and TRBJ1-1, with TRBD1 as a possible D gene (6 bases). Germline V gene lookup returns CDR1 GTSNPN and CDR2 SVGIG (reference sequence). V was trimmed by 4 bases and J by 4 bases, leaving 16 bases between them. This CDR3 has 14 residues. CDR3 nucleotide sequence: TGTGCCTGGACCCGTACCAGGGGAGGCACTGAAGCTTTCTTT. Its protein product is CAWTRTRGGTEAFF.

The rearrangement uses TRBV29-1 and TRBJ2-1; 11 nucleotides match TRBD2. Germline assignment: CDR1 SQVTM and CDR2 ANQGSEA. The CDR3 has 16 residues. J gave up 1 base and V 3 bases, and 5 bases lay outside the gene matches. The CDR3 DNA sequence: TGCAGCGTTGAGGCGGCTAGCGGGAGGTCCTACAATGAGCAGTTCTTC. Translated, it gives CSVEAASGRSYNEQFF.

The chain links TRBV5-1 to TRBJ1-6, with 8 positions matching TRBD1. Per the germline V gene, CDR1 is SGHRS and CDR2 is YFSETQ. With 4 bases clipped from V and 7 bases from J, the junction kept 1 base outside the gene matches. The CDR3 extends over 13 amino acids. Written as DNA, the CDR3 is TGCGCCAGCAGCCGGGACAGGAATTCACCCCTCCACTTT. It is translated as CASSRDRNSPLHF.

V usage is TRBV6-1 and J usage is TRBJ1-5; D gene unclear. The CDR3 contains 14 residues. V was clipped by 8 bases and J by 4 bases, with 15 bases between them. CDR1 MNHNS and CDR2 SASEGT come from the germline V gene. CDR3 nucleotide sequence: TGTGCCAGCTGGGAGAAACCGGGAAATCAGCCCCAGCATTTT. Its protein is CASWEKPGNQPQHF.

V is TRBV7-2 and J is TRBJ1-1; D might be TRBD1 (6 bases). CDR1 is SGHTA, CDR2 FQGNSA, per germline. The CDR3 has 14 residues. V was clipped by 5 bases and J by 5 bases, with 15 bases between them. The DNA for the CDR3 is TGTGCCAGCAGCCCCGTGGGGGCCTATACTGAAGCTTTCTTT. Residues: CASSPVGAYTEAFF.

The J gene is TRBJ2-1, the V gene TRBV14, with D perhaps given as TRBD1 or TRBD2 (5 bases each). Trimming stripped 2 bases from V and 11 bases from J, with 16 bases between. This CDR3 contains 14 residues. Germline CDR1 SGHDN, CDR2 FVKESK. DNA for the CDR3: TGTGCCAGCAGCCAATCGATAGGGACCATCAAGCAGTTCTTC. As protein: CASSQSIGTIKQFF.

The chain has TRBV19 and TRBJ2-3, with TRBD2 identical over 9 bases. With 8 bases clipped from V and 4 bases from J, the junction kept 7 bases outside the gene matches. CDR3 size: 14 residues. Per germline, CDR1 LNHDA and CDR2 SQIVND (reference sequence). The CDR3 sequence: CASGAGGFADTQYF. The CDR3 region has the DNA TGTGCCAGTGGGGCGGGAGGGTTCGCAGATACGCAGTATTTT. Full variable domain (missing parts from reference TRBV19 and TRBJ2-3): DGGITQSPKYLFRKEGQNVTLSCEQNLNHDAMYWYRQDPGQGLRLIYYSQIVNDFQKGDIAEGYSVSREKKESFPLTVTSAQKNPTAFYLCASGAGGFADTQYFGPGTRLTVL.

This clone has a single count. CDR3 loop: CASTRDLGPQETQYF. Written as DNA, the CDR3 is TGTGCCAGCACTCGGGATTTGGGGCCGCAAGAGACCCAGTACTTC. The rearrangement links TRBV5-4 to TRBJ2-5; either TRBD1 or TRBD2 may supply D (5 bases each). CDR1 is SGHNT and CDR2 is YYREEE in the germline V gene (reference sequence). The V end was cut by 6 bases, the J end by 2 bases, with 17 bases between. The CDR3 extends over 15 amino acids.

This clone was observed a single time. The chain carries TRBV18 and TRBJ2-3; a weak D match, TRBD1 (6 bases). The germline gives CDR1 KGHSH, CDR2 LQKENI. This CDR3 is 15 amino acids long. V was clipped by 6 bases and J by 1 base, with 14 bases between them. The CDR3 DNA sequence: TGTGCCAGCTCGCCCAACAGGGTTGGCACAGATACGCAGTATTTT. Amino acid sequence: CASSPNRVGTDTQYF.

J is TRBJ1-2 and V is TRBV5-1; 7 positions match TRBD1. This CDR3 is built from 17 residues. Germline assignment: CDR1 SGHRS and CDR2 YFSETQ. After removal of 2 bases from V and 3 bases from J, the junction contained 13 bases not matched to a gene. DNA of the CDR3: TGCGCCAGCAGCTTTGACCCGACAGGGAAAAGCCACTATGGCTACACCTTC. It codes for CASSFDPTGKSHYGYTF.

This chain links TRBV29-1 with TRBJ1-2, with 7 bases aligning to TRBD1. The CDR3 is made up of 15 amino acids. CDR1 and CDR2 (germline): SQVTM, ANQGSEA. V was pared by 4 bases and J by 4 bases, with 12 bases of the junction left unmatched. The CDR3 protein is CSVAGTAQGGYGYTF. The DNA of the CDR3 is TGCAGCGTTGCCGGGACAGCTCAGGGGGGCTATGGCTACACCTTC. The complete variable domain, with remaining parts taken from reference TRBV29-1 and TRBJ1-2, reads SAVISQKPSRDICQRGTSLTIQCQVDSQVTMMFWYRQQPGQSLTLIATANQGSEATYESGFVIDKFPISRPNLTFSTLTVSNMSPEDSSIYLCSVAGTAQGGYGYTFGSGTRLTVV.

The rearrangement uses TRBV11-1 and TRBJ1-1; 10 nucleotides match TRBD1. The CDR3 totals 16 residues. Trimming took 3 bases from V and 1 from J; bases not matched to a gene: 5. Looked up from germline, CDR1 is SGHAT and CDR2 is FQDESV (reference sequence). The CDR3 DNA sequence: TGTGCCAGCAGCTTCAGGGACAGGGGCCCGAACACTGAAGCTTTCTTT. It is translated as CASSFRDRGPNTEAFF.

CDR3 sequence (DNA): TGTGCCAGCAGCCAGGGATACGAGCAGTACTTC. Encoded protein: CASSQGYEQYF. The rearrangement links TRBV28 to TRBJ2-7, with D maybe TRBD1 (5 bases). Trimming removed 6 bases at V and 4 bases at J, with 7 bases between. The CDR3 is 11 amino acids. Germline V gene lookup returns CDR1 MDHEN and CDR2 SYDVKM.

The V gene is TRBV5-1, the J gene TRBJ1-6; D gene unclear. The CDR3 extends over 14 amino acids. In germline, CDR1 is SGHRS, CDR2 YFSETQ. V was shortened by 0 bases and J by 8 bases, with 9 bases between the two germline ends. The chain's CDR3 is CASSLGIGDSPLHF. The CDR3, as DNA: TGCGCCAGCAGCTTGGGAATCGGGGATTCACCCCTCCACTTT.

The table lists this clone with a count of one. The V gene is TRBV7-2, the J gene TRBJ1-1; 8 positions agree with TRBD1. The germline gives CDR1 SGHTA, CDR2 FQGNSA. The CDR3 length is 15 residues. V shed 5 bases, J shed 1 base, and the junction held 6 bases outside the gene matches. CDR3 DNA sequence: TGTGCCAGCAGCCGGGGCGGGACAGGGAACACTGAAGCTTTCTTT. Its protein product is CASSRGGTGNTEAFF. Full variable domain (rest looked up from reference TRBV7-2 and TRBJ1-1): GAGVSQSPSNKVTEKGKDVELRCDPISGHTALYWYRQSLGQGLEFLIYFQGNSAPDKSGLPSDRFSAERTGGSVSTLTIQRTQQEDSAVYLCASSRGGTGNTEAFFGQGTRLTVV.

This rearrangement joins TRBV30 to TRBJ2-7; 9 nucleotides line up with TRBD1. Germline assignment: CDR1 GTSNPN and CDR2 SVGIG (reference sequence). The CDR3 runs to 13 residues. V gave up 5 bases and J gave up 5 bases; unmatched junction bases: 7. The CDR3 loop reads CAWQEQGANEQYF. The CDR3 bases are TGTGCCTGGCAAGAACAGGGGGCAAACGAGCAGTACTTC. The complete variable domain, with remaining parts taken from reference TRBV30 and TRBJ2-7, reads SQTIHQWPATLVQPVGSPLSLECTVEGTSNPNLYWYRQAAGRGLQLLFYSVGIGQISSEVPQNLSASRPQDRQFILSSKKLLLSDSGFYLCAWQEQGANEQYFGPGTRLTVT.

The V and J genes are TRBV7-9 and TRBJ2-2, with no clear D. CDR3 length: 14 amino acids. The germline CDR1 and CDR2 sequences are SEHNR and FQNEAQ (reference sequence). V was trimmed by 2 bases and J by 3 bases, leaving 7 bases between them. The CDR3, as DNA: TGTGCCAGCAGCTTAAGCAAGGACACCGGGGAGCTGTTTTTT. Amino acids: CASSLSKDTGELFF.

The rearrangement joins TRBV7-2 to TRBJ2-5; 12 nucleotides agree with TRBD2. This CDR3 region has 14 residues. Germline loops: CDR1 SGHTA, CDR2 FQGNSA. The junction had 3 bases not matched to a gene; V was cut back by 5 bases and J by 5 bases. For the CDR3, the DNA is TGTGCCAGCAGCCTAGGACTAGCGGGGGAGACCCAGTACTTC. It specifies CASSLGLAGETQYF.

The rearrangement links TRBV19 to TRBJ2-1; D may be TRBD2 (5 bases). Germline lookup yields CDR1 LNHDA and CDR2 SQIVND (reference sequence). The CDR3 sequence is 16 residues long. Trimming shortened V by 6 bases and J by 1 base, and 16 bases separated the two germline ends. As DNA, the CDR3 is TGTGCCAGTAGCACATTTCGGGGTAAATCCTACAATGAGCAGTTCTTC. Residues: CASSTFRGKSYNEQFF.

The chain carries TRBV5-1 and TRBJ2-3, with D unresolved. V lost 0 bases and J 1 base, leaving 12 bases between the germline ends. The germline CDR1 and CDR2 sequences are SGHRS and YFSETQ. The CDR3 runs to 16 residues. CDR3 DNA sequence: TGCGCCAGCAGCTTGGCTTTGGCGCTCGGCACAGATACGCAGTATTTT. Protein product: CASSLALALGTDTQYF.

The CDR3 DNA reads TGTGCCACCAGCAGAGTGTTTAGTGGGAGGGGGTTTCGAGATGAGCAGTTCTTC. This gives the protein CATSRVFSGRGFRDEQFF. The chain links TRBV15 to TRBJ2-1, with TRBD2 as a possible D gene (7 bases). The germline V and J ends were trimmed by 1 base and 8 bases, with 24 bases remaining between them. Germline values: CDR1 LNHNV, CDR2 YYDKDF (reference sequence). This CDR3 contains 18 residues.

The V call is TRBV10-3, the J call TRBJ2-3; D call uncertain. The CDR3 is 11 residues long. The germline V gene has CDR1 ENHRY and CDR2 SYGVKD. V gave up 5 bases and J gave up 5 bases, with 5 bases separating them. DNA of the CDR3: TGTGCCATCAGTTTGGGAGATACGCAGTATTTT. Its translation: CAISLGDTQYF.

This CDR3 is CASSLFSGGANTEAFF. In DNA, the CDR3 is TGTGCCAGCAGCTTGTTTTCAGGGGGCGCGAACACTGAAGCTTTCTTT. This rearrangement joins TRBV5-8 to TRBJ1-1, with TRBD1 identical over 8 bases. The CDR3 extends over 16 amino acids. V lost 1 base, J lost 1 base, and 6 bases stayed unmatched. The germline V gene has CDR1 SGHTS and CDR2 YDEGEE.

This chain joins TRBV7-9 and TRBJ1-5; D possibly corresponds to TRBD1 (5 bases). Per germline, CDR1 SEHNR and CDR2 FQNEAQ (reference sequence). This CDR3 spans 13 amino acids. V was clipped by 3 bases and J by 6 bases, with 9 bases between them. The CDR3 DNA reads TGTGCCAGCAGCTTCCAGGGCGGTCAGCCCCAGCATTTT. Translating it yields CASSFQGGQPQHF.

The CDR3 nucleotides are TGTGCCAGCTCACCCGAGGGCAATCAGCCCCAGCATTTT. This encodes CASSPEGNQPQHF. The J gene is TRBJ1-5, the V gene TRBV18, with D hard to call. This CDR3 has 13 amino acids. In germline, CDR1 is KGHSH, CDR2 LQKENI. V shed 3 bases and J shed 2 bases, with 5 bases lying between them.

The table lists this clone with a count of one. The V and J genes are TRBV7-2 and TRBJ2-1; the D is unclear. Germline CDR1 and CDR2: SGHTA and FQGNSA. Trimming removed 0 bases from V and 1 base from J, with 4 bases in between. The length of the CDR3 is 14 residues. As DNA, the CDR3 is TGTGCCAGCAGCTTAGCCATATCCTACAATGAGCAGTTCTTC. It is translated as CASSLAISYNEQFF.

The rearrangement joins TRBV5-6 to TRBJ2-7; D perhaps matches TRBD2 (6 bases). V lost 1 base and J lost 5, with 22 bases in between. Germline lookup yields CDR1 SGHDT and CDR2 YYEEEE. The CDR3 is 17 amino acids. The DNA of the CDR3 is TGTGCCAGCAGCTTGTTGGAGGGAAAAGTCTCTTTTGACGAGCAGTACTTC. This gives the protein CASSLLEGKVSFDEQYF.

The chain links TRBV7-8 to TRBJ2-1, with D possibly being TRBD2 (5 bases). The germline V and J ends were trimmed by 7 bases and 8 bases, with 9 bases remaining between them. CDR1 is SGHVS and CDR2 is FQNEAQ in the germline V gene. CDR3 length: 11 residues. The CDR3 DNA is TGTGCCAGCATTGATAGCGATGAGCAGTTCTTC. Translating it yields CASIDSDEQFF. Based on the CDR3 plus reference TRBV7-8 and TRBJ2-1, the full variable domain is GAGVSQSPRYKVAKRGQDVALRCDPISGHVSLFWYQQALGQGPEFLTYFQNEAQLDKSGLPSDRFFAERPEGSVSTLKIQRTQQEDSAVYLCASIDSDEQFFGPGTRLTVL.

Here the CDR3 reads CASSRGLAGSYEQYF. In nucleotides, the CDR3 is TGCGCCAGCAGCCGTGGACTAGCGGGCTCCTACGAGCAGTACTTC. V and J are TRBV5-1 and TRBJ2-7; 11 positions match TRBD2. From germline, CDR1 is SGHRS and CDR2 YFSETQ. This CDR3 is built from 15 residues. V gave up 4 bases and J gave up 0 bases; unmatched junction bases: 3.

This rearrangement joins TRBV18 to TRBJ1-2; 9 bases line up with TRBD1. V trimming: 3 bases; J trimming: 7 bases; junction bases outside the gene matches: 6. CDR1 is KGHSH and CDR2 is LQKENI in the germline V gene. The length of the CDR3 is 14 residues. The CDR3 bases are TGTGCCAGCTCACCCTGGGGACAGGGATCTGGCTACACCTTC. Translation: CASSPWGQGSGYTF.

The V and J genes are TRBV6-5 and TRBJ1-6; D is uncertain. Trimming shortened V by 8 bases and J by 5 bases, and 7 bases separated the two germline ends. Germline CDR1 reads MNHEY; CDR2 reads SVGAGI. This CDR3 has 12 amino acids. DNA of the CDR3: TGTGCCAGCGGGTTTAATAATTCACCCCTCCACTTT. This sequence encodes CASGFNNSPLHF.